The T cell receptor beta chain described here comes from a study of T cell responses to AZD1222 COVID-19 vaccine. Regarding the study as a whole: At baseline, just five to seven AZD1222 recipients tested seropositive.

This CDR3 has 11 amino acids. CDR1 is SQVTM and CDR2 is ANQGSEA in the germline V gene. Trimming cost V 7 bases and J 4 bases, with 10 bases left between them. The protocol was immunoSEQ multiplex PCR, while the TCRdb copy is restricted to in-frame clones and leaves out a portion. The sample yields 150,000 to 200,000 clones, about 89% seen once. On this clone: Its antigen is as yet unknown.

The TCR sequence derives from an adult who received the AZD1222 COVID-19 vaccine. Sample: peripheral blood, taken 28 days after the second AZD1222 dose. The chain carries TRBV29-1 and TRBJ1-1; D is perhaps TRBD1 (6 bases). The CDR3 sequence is CSAQGSTEAFF. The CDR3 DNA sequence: TGCAGCGCACAGGGAAGCACTGAAGCTTTCTTT.